The clone carrying this T cell receptor beta chain was picked up one time. This sample was included in a study of blood T cell repertoires in COVID-19. Study at large: Nucleic acid was either cDNA or gDNA, and it came from T cells, B-cell-depleted T cells, or PBMCs.

V shed 2 bases and J shed 8 bases, with 6 bases lying between them. The CDR3 is 11 residues long. Germline values: CDR1 MNHEY, CDR2 SVGAGI. Libraries were prepared by immunoSEQ multiplex PCR; TCRdb keeps only in-frame clonotypes and omits some of them. The table lists hundreds of thousands of clones, 70% to 90% of them singletons. This chain connects TRBV6-5 to TRBJ1-1, with D uncertain. This TCR derives from a woman aged 50 to 60 who had recovered from COVID-19. Sequencing was performed on PBMCs or T cells enriched from blood (not recorded which). The CDR3 loop reads CASSYRAEAFF. The CDR3 bases are TGTGCCAGCAGTTACCGAGCCGAAGCTTTCTTT.